This T cell receptor beta chain was recorded in a study of blood T cell repertoires in COVID-19. This clone has only a few counts. Germline V CDR1 and CDR2: SGHTA, FQGTGA. This CDR3 spans 13 amino acids. Trimming cost V 2 bases and J 1 base, with 5 bases left between them. Method: immunoSEQ multiplex PCR; TCRdb's copy keeps in-frame clones and lacks some. The sample yields around 58,000 clones, about 90% seen once. Sequencing used peripheral blood. The chain has TRBV7-3 and TRBJ1-1; D is unclear. This receptor was taken from a woman aged 55-70 years with active or convalescent COVID-19. CDR3 region: CASSLQENTEAFF. CDR3 sequence (DNA): TGTGCCAGCAGCTTACAGGAGAACACTGAAGCTTTCTTT.